This T cell receptor beta chain stems from a study of cytomegalovirus exposure and HLA in healthy donors. Assay: immunoSEQ multiplex PCR; the TCRdb copy retains only in-frame clones and omits some. The sample records 90,000 or so clones, about 85% being singletons. This clone was seen many times. Its antigen remains unknown. General study points: The study listed approximately 170 cytomegalovirus-associated TCR beta chains.

The sequencing sample was made of PBMCs. The receptor was isolated from a man between 18 and 29 years old in good health and CMV-seropositive.

Here the CDR3 DNA reads TGCAGCGGGACAGGGGACCTCTTCATGAACACTGAAGCTTTCTTT. Protein: CSGTGDLFMNTEAFF. This chain connects TRBV29-1 to TRBJ1-1; 9 nucleotides align to TRBD1. The J segment lost 0 bases and the V segment lost 7 bases, leaving 9 bases of the junction unmatched. Germline assignment: CDR1 SQVTM and CDR2 ANQGSEA. This CDR3 is 15 amino acids long.